The next 28 T cell receptor beta chains were all read from a single sample in a study of control samples from healthy donors and cancer patients. The method was immunoSEQ multiplex PCR; TCRdb's version includes in-frame clones alone and lacks a portion of them. The sample holds about 160,000 clones, roughly 93% seen once. The source material was blood. The receptors here all came from a woman between 55 and 75 years old in good health.

In its sample, this clone was seen a few times. This chain uses TRBV30 with TRBJ1-2; D perhaps matches TRBD1 (6 bases). This CDR3 region has 13 residues. CDR1 is GTSNPN and CDR2 is SVGIG in the germline V gene (reference sequence). V lost 0 bases and J lost 4, with 9 bases in between. CDR3 loop: CAWSVLGGYGYTF. For the CDR3, the DNA is TGTGCCTGGAGTGTACTAGGGGGCTATGGCTACACCTTC.

The chain joins TRBV6-1 to TRBJ1-2, with a possible D match to TRBD1 (6 bases). This CDR3 has 17 residues. Trimming took 2 bases from V and 5 from J, leaving 21 bases between them. Germline V gene sequence: CDR1 MNHNS, CDR2 SASEGT. The CDR3 coding sequence is TGTGCCAGCAGTGAATTCCCCCCCCAACAGGGCCCTTATGGCTACACCTTC. Protein product: CASSEFPPQQGPYGYTF.

V gene TRBV6-5 combines with J gene TRBJ2-2; D remains unclear. Trimming took off 5 bases at V and 2 bases at J, with 3 bases between the two ends. This CDR3 has 12 amino acids. Germline CDR1 reads MNHEY; CDR2 reads SVGAGI. This chain's CDR3 is CASSSNTGELFF. CDR3 DNA sequence: TGTGCCAGCAGTAGCAACACCGGGGAGCTGTTTTTT.

The genes are TRBV11-1 and TRBJ2-1; 9 bases are shared with TRBD1. Germline loops: CDR1 SGHAT, CDR2 FQDESV (reference sequence). The CDR3 is 16 amino acids. V lost 5 bases to trimming and J lost 4 bases; unmatched junction nucleotides: 9. CDR3 in DNA: TGTGCCAGCAGCATTAGGGGACAGGGTTGGTACAATGAGCAGTTCTTC. Its protein product is CASSIRGQGWYNEQFF.

The rearrangement uses TRBV24-1 and TRBJ2-7, with TRBD2 matching 7 bases. This CDR3 contains 16 residues. Germline CDR1 KGHDR, CDR2 SFDVKD. Trimming at V came to 3 bases and at J to 4 bases, leaving 11 bases not matched to a gene. CDR3 bases: TGTGCCACCAGTGATCCGGATTCACTAGCGCCTTACGAGCAGTACTTC. It translates to CATSDPDSLAPYEQYF.

This clone has just one count. The V gene is TRBV2, the J gene TRBJ1-2, with TRBD1 as a possible D gene (5 bases). V was pared by 0 bases and J by 8 bases, with 16 bases between. The CDR3 has 15 residues. CDR1 is SNHLY and CDR2 is FYNNEI in the germline V gene. This CDR3 reads CASSEALLGGRGYTF. The CDR3 nucleotides read TGTGCCAGCAGTGAAGCGCTTCTGGGGGGACGAGGCTACACCTTC.

The chain has TRBV7-3 and TRBJ2-3; 12 nucleotides agree with TRBD2. With V trimmed by 5 bases and J by 1 base, 4 bases remained unmatched. The CDR3 is 16 residues long. The germline CDR1 and CDR2 sequences are SGHTA and FQGTGA. CDR3 DNA: TGTGCCAGCAGCGTGCGACTAGCGGGGGGCACAGATACGCAGTATTTT. It codes for CASSVRLAGGTDTQYF. Based on the CDR3 plus reference TRBV7-3 and TRBJ2-3, the full variable domain is GAGVSQTPSNKVTEKGKYVELRCDPISGHTALYWYRQSLGQGPEFLIYFQGTGAADDSGLPNDRFFAVRPEGSVSTLKIQRTERGDSAVYLCASSVRLAGGTDTQYFGPGTRLTVL.

This chain links TRBV19 with TRBJ1-2, with 11 bases matching TRBD1. Germline CDR1 and CDR2: LNHDA and SQIVND (reference sequence). J lost 0 bases, V lost 5 bases, and 8 bases had no gene match. CDR3 length: 17 amino acids. CDR3: CASSLLGQGGTNYGYTF. The CDR3, as DNA: TGTGCCAGTAGTCTCCTGGGACAGGGGGGGACTAACTATGGCTACACCTTC.

Written as DNA, the CDR3 is TGCAGTGCGGACCCCGGCAATGAGCAGTTCTTC. Its translation is CSADPGNEQFF. The rearrangement links TRBV20-1 to TRBJ2-1; no firm D call. The germline V gene has CDR1 DFQATT and CDR2 SNEGSKA (reference sequence). The CDR3 length is 11 residues. V was trimmed by 6 bases and J by 6 bases, leaving 9 bases between them.

The rearrangement uses TRBV20-1 and TRBJ1-2; 10 bases agree with TRBD1. CDR1 is DFQATT and CDR2 is SNEGSKA in the germline V gene (reference sequence). Trimming removed 3 bases from V and 5 bases from J; junction bases left unmatched: 3. The CDR3 sequence is 13 residues long. The CDR3 region has the DNA TGCAGTGCTAGTCCGGGACAGGGGTATGGCTACACCTTC. Its protein product is CSASPGQGYGYTF.

This clone was detected only a few times. The genes are TRBV7-9 and TRBJ1-6; no firm D call. This CDR3 is built from 16 residues. V lost 5 bases to trimming and J lost 2 bases, with 13 bases between them. Per the germline V gene, CDR1 is SEHNR and CDR2 is FQNEAQ (reference sequence). Here the CDR3 reads CASSPLRTTYNSPLHF. The CDR3 DNA sequence: TGTGCCAGCAGCCCCCTACGGACCACCTATAATTCACCCCTCCACTTT.

The rearrangement uses TRBV6-5 and TRBJ1-2; D possibly corresponds to TRBD1 (5 bases). In germline, CDR1 is MNHEY, CDR2 SVGAGI. The CDR3 is 15 amino acids. Trimming left V 7 bases short and J 0 bases short, with 15 bases between. CDR3 DNA sequence: TGTGCCAGCACCCCCACAGGACCCGCTAACTATGGCTACACCTTC. It is translated as CASTPTGPANYGYTF.

This chain uses TRBV29-1 with TRBJ1-2; no firm D call. With 1 base removed from V and 5 bases from J, the gap between germline ends came to 14 bases. The CDR3 has 14 amino acids. CDR1 SQVTM and CDR2 ANQGSEA come from the germline V gene. CDR3: CSVEAARSQYGYTF. The CDR3 DNA sequence: TGCAGCGTTGAAGCTGCCAGGTCGCAGTATGGCTACACCTTC.

The J gene is TRBJ2-2, the V gene TRBV9; D is possibly TRBD1 or TRBD2 (6 bases each). V was pared by 0 bases and J by 8 bases, with 11 bases between. Germline loops: CDR1 SGDLS, CDR2 YYNGEE. This CDR3 has 14 amino acids. The CDR3 region has the DNA TGTGCCAGCAGCGTAGGCCCGGGGGCGGGGGAGCTGTTTTTT. It specifies CASSVGPGAGELFF.

V usage is TRBV6-6 and J usage is TRBJ1-1; 12 bases map to TRBD1. Germline-derived CDR1 and CDR2 are MNHNY and SVGAGI (reference sequence). The ends lost 6 bases at V and 3 bases at J; junction bases unmatched: 5. This CDR3 has 15 residues. The CDR3 protein is CASRGTGGSDTEAFF. In DNA form, the CDR3 reads TGTGCCAGCAGGGGGACAGGGGGCAGTGACACTGAAGCTTTCTTT.

The V and J genes are TRBV30 and TRBJ1-6; 11 nucleotides match TRBD1. Germline CDR1 and CDR2: GTSNPN and SVGIG (reference sequence). The length of the CDR3 is 13 residues. J was trimmed by 11 bases and V by 3 bases; bases with no gene match: 3. DNA for the CDR3: TGTGCCTGGAGGGACAGGGGGCTAACACCCCTCCACTTT. Protein product: CAWRDRGLTPLHF.

V is TRBV19 and J is TRBJ1-1; D might be TRBD1 (5 bases). The germline V and J ends were trimmed by 3 bases and 1 base, with 12 bases remaining between them. In germline, CDR1 is LNHDA, CDR2 SQIVND (reference sequence). The CDR3 contains 15 residues. The CDR3 region is CASSIQGQGNTEAFF. The DNA of the CDR3 is TGTGCCAGTAGTATTCAAGGCCAGGGGAACACTGAAGCTTTCTTT.

The chain recombines TRBV4-2 with TRBJ2-5; 9 nucleotides line up with TRBD2. After removal of 0 bases from V and 5 bases from J, the junction contained 4 bases not matched to a gene. CDR1 and CDR2 (germline): LGHNA, YNFKEQ. The length of the CDR3 is 15 residues. CDR3 in amino acids: CASSQESGGPETQYF. Written as DNA, the CDR3 is TGTGCCAGCAGCCAAGAGAGCGGGGGGCCGGAGACCCAGTACTTC.

V and J are TRBV5-1 and TRBJ2-2; 8 bases map to TRBD1. Per germline, CDR1 SGHRS and CDR2 YFSETQ. The trim removed 1 base at V and 6 bases at J, leaving 5 bases unmatched. There are 15 residues in the CDR3. CDR3 residues: CASSLQGARSGELFF. In DNA, the CDR3 is TGCGCCAGCAGCTTGCAGGGGGCGCGGTCCGGGGAGCTGTTTTTT.

The chain links TRBV6-4 to TRBJ1-1, with a weak D call TRBD1 (5 bases). The CDR3 is 14 amino acids. The V end lost 0 bases, the J end lost 10 bases, and 15 bases lay between the germline ends. In germline, CDR1 is MRHNA, CDR2 SNTAGT. In DNA, the CDR3 is TGTGCCAGCAGTGACTCGATGGGGCAGGGAGGAGCTTTCTTT. It codes for CASSDSMGQGGAFF.

This CDR3 reads CASSLLTGVVGEAFF. The CDR3 DNA is TGTGCCAGCAGCTTATTAACAGGGGTGGTCGGGGAAGCTTTCTTT. The V call is TRBV7-6, the J call TRBJ1-1; 7 bases agree with TRBD1. Germline values: CDR1 SGHVS, CDR2 FNYEAQ. Unmatched junction bases numbered 11, after V lost 2 bases and J lost 8 bases. CDR3 length: 15 amino acids.

V gene TRBV14 combines with J gene TRBJ1-4, with no clear D. Germline lookup yields CDR1 SGHDN and CDR2 FVKESK. Trimming took off 0 bases at V and 10 bases at J, with 12 bases between the two ends. CDR3 length: 14 residues. CDR3 region: CASSQERAQGKLFF. CDR3 bases: TGTGCCAGCAGCCAAGAGAGGGCCCAAGGAAAACTGTTTTTT.

The chain links TRBV6-5 to TRBJ2-5; TRBD2 is a possible D gene (7 bases). In germline, CDR1 is MNHEY, CDR2 SVGAGI. The CDR3 loop spans 15 amino acids. V lost 5 bases and J lost 4, with 17 bases in between. The CDR3: CASSPRGRMRETQYF. The CDR3 DNA follows: TGTGCCAGCAGTCCGCGGGGGCGGATGCGAGAGACCCAGTACTTC.

The gene calls are TRBV6-2 or TRBV6-3 and TRBJ2-3, with TRBD1 identical over 9 bases. This CDR3 is built from 15 residues. Germline V gene lookup returns CDR1 MNHEY and CDR2 SVGEGT. The V gene end was trimmed by 5 bases and the J gene end by 3 bases; junction bases not matched to a gene: 6. The CDR3 DNA follows: TGTGCCAGCAGTGCAACAGGGGGCTGGACAGATACGCAGTATTTT. It translates to CASSATGGWTDTQYF.

This chain joins TRBV10-3 and TRBJ2-3; no clear D. The germline gives CDR1 ENHRY, CDR2 SYGVKD. The V gene lost 11 bases and the J gene lost 1 base, with 13 bases spanning the gap. The CDR3 covers 13 residues. CDR3 sequence (DNA): TGTGCCTCGAGAGATCAGGGCACAGATACGCAGTATTTT. Translated, it gives CASRDQGTDTQYF.

The chain has TRBV6-5 and TRBJ2-3, with 8 bases fitting TRBD2. V lost 2 bases to trimming and J lost 8 bases; unmatched junction nucleotides: 9. The CDR3 totals 15 residues. The germline gives CDR1 MNHEY, CDR2 SVGAGI. This chain's CDR3 is CASSYGGFSGVTQYF. The CDR3 nucleotides read TGTGCCAGCAGTTACGGGGGGTTTAGCGGGGTTACGCAGTATTTT.

The gene calls are TRBV5-1 and TRBJ2-5; D gene uncertain. Germline lookup yields CDR1 SGHRS and CDR2 YFSETQ. The V and J ends lost 5 bases and 2 bases respectively, with 13 bases between them. This CDR3 is built from 14 residues. Written as DNA, the CDR3 is TGCGCCAGCAGTGGCGCAAACTATCAAGAGACCCAGTACTTC. Encoded protein: CASSGANYQETQYF.

This chain links TRBV9 with TRBJ2-5; D possibly corresponds to TRBD2 (6 bases). In germline, CDR1 is SGDLS, CDR2 YYNGEE. CDR3 length: 14 residues. V lost 3 bases and J lost 7, with 16 bases in between. CDR3 loop: CASSGGDHPGTQYF. DNA of the CDR3: TGTGCCAGCAGCGGGGGGGACCATCCTGGGACCCAGTACTTC.